This T cell receptor beta chain was profiled in a study of shared clonotypes between healthy human individuals. General study results and limits: What naive subsets generally showed was a larger estimated richness than memory subsets showed. The study drew on few donors, limiting represented genetic and exposure-history diversity.

Details on this clone: Its antigen is still unknown.

Caucasian adults residing in Nashville, Tennessee made up all the donors. Per sorted-subset replicate PCR, input was approximately 180 ng DNA, representing some 30,000 T cell genomes. The assay was immunoSEQ multiplex PCR, and TCRdb's table has in-frame clones only and misses some. The table includes about 2.4 million clones, more than 85% detected once. CDR1 MDHEN and CDR2 SYDVKM come from the germline V gene. Between the trimmed V and J ends, which lost 6 bases and 2 bases, there was a span of 22 bases. The CDR3 is made up of 17 amino acids. Sequencing was done on a sample of naive CD4+ T cells from PBMCs. The subset here: CD45RA+ positively selected. The gene calls are TRBV28 and TRBJ2-5, with D possibly TRBD1 on 7 matching bases. This clonotype was obtained from a man younger than 35 in good health. Some clones in this sample may be carry-over from other donors' samples. CDR3 nucleotides: TGTGCCAGCAGCTCTCGCTACATCAGGGGGGCTCAAGAGACCCAGTACTTC. Translated, it gives CASSSRYIRGAQETQYF.